This T cell receptor (beta chain) derives from a study of T cell responses to AZD1222 COVID-19 vaccine. Whole-study results and caveats: Nearly half of spike-specific TCRs reportedly target variant regions that are unmutated in the B.1.351 and B.1.1.7 variants. Most donors were white British, females outnumbered males, and clonal diversity was possibly underestimated. Across the whole spike, CD4 TCRs peaked at regions 160-218 and 743-854.

J lost 8 bases, V lost 5 bases, and 7 bases had no gene match. CDR1 is SGHAT, CDR2 FQNNGV, per germline. The CDR3 length is 16 residues. Method: immunoSEQ multiplex PCR; TCRdb's copy keeps in-frame clones and lacks some. The data contain about 76,000 clones, roughly 90% of them singletons. In regard to this clone: Its antigen is unidentified.

This specimen was peripheral blood, taken on day 0 of AZD1222 vaccination. This TCR came from an adult in good health. The chain carries TRBV11-2 and TRBJ2-1, with 15 positions matching TRBD2. The CDR3 region has the DNA TGTGCCAGCAGCCCCCGGACTAGCGGGGGGGTGGATGAGCAGTTCTTC. This translates into CASSPRTSGGVDEQFF.